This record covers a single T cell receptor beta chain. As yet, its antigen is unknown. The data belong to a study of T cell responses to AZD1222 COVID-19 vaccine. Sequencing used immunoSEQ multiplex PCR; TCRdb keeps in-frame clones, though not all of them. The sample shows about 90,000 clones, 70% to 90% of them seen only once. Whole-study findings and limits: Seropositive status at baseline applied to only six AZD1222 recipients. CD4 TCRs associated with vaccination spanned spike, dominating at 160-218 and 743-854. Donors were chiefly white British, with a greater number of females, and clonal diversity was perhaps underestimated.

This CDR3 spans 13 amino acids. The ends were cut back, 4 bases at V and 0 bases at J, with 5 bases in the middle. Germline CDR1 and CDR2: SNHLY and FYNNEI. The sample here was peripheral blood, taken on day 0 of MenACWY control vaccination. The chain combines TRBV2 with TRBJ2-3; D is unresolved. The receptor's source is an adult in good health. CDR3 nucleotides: TGTGCCAGCAGTGTTAGCAGCACAGATACGCAGTATTTT. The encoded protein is CASSVSSTDTQYF.